The next 5 T cell receptor beta chains were all read from a single sample in a study of low-dose radiotherapy and immunotherapy resistance in tumors. As to time point: after trial treatment. Regarding treatment: LDRT plus nivolumab, ipilimumab, low-dose cyclophosphamide and aspirin (RACIN trial). Priming of first-strand cDNA relied on TRAV- and TRBV-specific primers (covering alpha and beta chains). Using a constant-region primer together with a V-primer adapter, TCRs were subjected to 20 PCR cycles of amplification. MiXCR, applied by TCRdb to the reads, yields one record per CDR3 protein. This sample carries about 58,000 distinct CDR3 sequences, about 23% of them seen once, and the ten largest clones take 6% to 8.5%. The sample consisted of PBMCs, taken after low-dose radiotherapy plus immunotherapy. The source is a male donor with prostate cancer.

Many counts were recorded for this clonotype. The V gene is TRBV6-2 or TRBV6-3, the J gene TRBJ2-7; D perhaps matches TRBD2 (5 bases). In germline, CDR1 is MNHEY, CDR2 SVGEGT. Trimming pared 6 bases from V and 3 bases from J, leaving 9 bases between. The CDR3 totals 12 residues. The CDR3 spells CASSTGVYEQYF. The DNA for the CDR3 is TGTGCCAGCAGCACCGGGGTCTACGAGCAGTACTTC.

This chain joins TRBV28 and TRBJ2-1; D possibly corresponds to TRBD1 (7 bases). Germline values: CDR1 MDHEN, CDR2 SYDVKM. The V end lost 6 bases, the J end lost 5 bases, and 11 bases lay between the germline ends. The CDR3 has 13 residues. In DNA, the CDR3 is TGTGCCAGCAGCTCAGGGGGGAACAATGAGCAGTTCTTC. Amino acid sequence: CASSSGGNNEQFF.

This clonotype was recorded many times. The V call is TRBV18, the J call TRBJ2-3; D remains unclear. The CDR3 is 15 amino acids. Trimming removed 4 bases at V and 2 bases at J, with 13 bases between. CDR1 is KGHSH, CDR2 LQKENI, per germline. CDR3 in DNA: TGTGCCAGCTCACAACGGAACGGGTACACAGATACGCAGTATTTT. Protein sequence: CASSQRNGYTDTQYF.

This clonotype came up many times. The chain joins TRBV12-3 or TRBV12-4 to TRBJ1-5; TRBD1 matches at 11 bases. The CDR3 consists of 15 residues. The V gene end was trimmed by 6 bases and the J gene end by 4 bases; junction bases not matched to a gene: 5. The CDR3 nucleotides are TGTGCCAGCAGCACCGGACAGGGGGCTAATCAGCCCCAGCATTTT. Amino acid sequence: CASSTGQGANQPQHF.

In regard to this clonotype: With a far larger clone one base away, a read error is the likely cause. V is TRBV5-1 and J is TRBJ2-7, with D perhaps TRBD1 or TRBD2 (5 bases each). The CDR3 has 14 residues. The V end was cut by 1 base, the J end by 7 bases, with 15 bases between. CDR1 SGHRS and CDR2 YFSETQ come from the germline V gene. The CDR3 reads CASSLSVGTNEQYF. As DNA, the CDR3 is TGCGCCAGCAGCTTGTCTGTAGGGACCAATGAGCAGTACTTC.